The 15 T cell receptor beta chains presented below share a single source sample, sequenced in a study of blood T cell repertoires in COVID-19. Here immunoSEQ multiplex PCR was the method, and the copy in TCRdb shows in-frame clones only, minus some. The table records 270,000 or so clones, 85% to 95% of them present only once. Input material: PBMCs or T cells enriched from blood (not recorded which). These receptor sequences come from a middle-aged man who had been exposed to COVID-19.

The chain recombines TRBV4-1 with TRBJ1-1, with 7 positions matching TRBD1. The CDR3 is 13 amino acids. Germline assignment: CDR1 MGHRA and CDR2 YSYEKL. Trimming took 2 bases from V and 5 from J; bases not matched to a gene: 2. CDR3 amino acids: CASSQSDRTEAFF. CDR3 DNA sequence: TGCGCCAGCAGCCAATCGGACAGGACTGAAGCTTTCTTT.

The chain uses TRBV18 and TRBJ1-1; D unresolved. The CDR3 totals 14 residues. V lost 3 bases and J lost 8, with 16 bases in between. Germline CDR1 KGHSH, CDR2 LQKENI. CDR3 in amino acids: CASSPQDQAAEAFF. As DNA, the CDR3 is TGTGCCAGCTCACCGCAGGACCAAGCGGCGGAAGCTTTCTTT.

The chain is built from TRBV28 and TRBJ1-6; weak D call: TRBD1 (6 bases). Germline CDR1 is MDHEN and CDR2 is SYDVKM. The CDR3 totals 14 residues. Trimming pared 1 base from V and 7 bases from J, leaving 8 bases between. The CDR3, as DNA: TGTGCCAGCAGTTTATCAGGGGACAATTCACCCCTCCACTTT. Amino acids: CASSLSGDNSPLHF.

The chain couples TRBV19 to TRBJ2-3; weak D call: TRBD1 (6 bases). Germline-derived CDR1 and CDR2 are LNHDA and SQIVND (reference sequence). The CDR3 contains 15 residues. The ends were cut back, 7 bases at V and 2 bases at J, with 16 bases in the middle. This CDR3 reads CASTAGVENTDTQYF. The DNA for the CDR3 is TGTGCCAGTACTGCAGGGGTTGAGAACACAGATACGCAGTATTTT.

The V gene is TRBV5-1, the J gene TRBJ2-7; 7 bases align to TRBD2. J gave up 5 bases and V 0 bases, and 5 bases lay outside the gene matches. CDR1 is SGHRS and CDR2 is YFSETQ in the germline V gene. The CDR3 contains 14 residues. CDR3 residues: CASSLGRERDEQYF. The CDR3 DNA sequence: TGCGCCAGCAGCTTGGGGCGGGAGCGGGACGAGCAGTACTTC.

V usage is TRBV7-3 and J usage is TRBJ2-1; 9 bases line up with TRBD1. With V trimmed by 5 bases and J by 5 bases, 7 bases remained unmatched. The CDR3 extends over 15 amino acids. Germline V gene data show CDR1 as SGHTA and CDR2 as FQGTGA. The CDR3 bases are TGTGCCAGCAGCCGTCCGGGACAGGGAGACAATGAGCAGTTCTTC. As protein: CASSRPGQGDNEQFF. Filled out from reference TRBV7-3 and TRBJ2-1, the complete variable domain reads GAGVSQTPSNKVTEKGKYVELRCDPISGHTALYWYRQSLGQGPEFLIYFQGTGAADDSGLPNDRFFAVRPEGSVSTLKIQRTERGDSAVYLCASSRPGQGDNEQFFGPGTRLTVL.

This clone was detected once. The chain is built from TRBV7-9 and TRBJ1-1; D not resolved. CDR3 length equals 14 residues. Trimming removed 0 bases from V and 1 base from J, with 6 bases in between. Germline CDR1 and CDR2: SEHNR and FQNEAQ (reference sequence). CDR3 protein: CASSLARPNTEAFF. CDR3 DNA sequence: TGTGCCAGCAGCTTAGCCAGGCCGAACACTGAAGCTTTCTTT.

The V gene is TRBV5-1, the J gene TRBJ2-5; 7 bases are a match to TRBD1. CDR1 SGHRS and CDR2 YFSETQ come from the germline V gene. CDR3 size: 16 residues. Trimming removed 4 bases from V and 2 bases from J; junction bases left unmatched: 11. CDR3 nucleotides: TGCGCCAGCAGCAGGACACCGGGACAGAAACAAGAGACCCAGTACTTC. It encodes CASSRTPGQKQETQYF.

The chain links TRBV30 to TRBJ1-6, with TRBD1 identical over 7 bases. This CDR3 spans 18 amino acids. After removal of 2 bases from V and 0 bases from J, the junction contained 10 bases not matched to a gene. Germline V gives CDR1 GTSNPN, CDR2 SVGIG (reference sequence). The CDR3 nucleotides read TGTGCCTGGAGTCCCAGGACAGGAGAGAGCTCCTATAATTCACCCCTCCACTTT. The encoded protein is CAWSPRTGESSYNSPLHF. Together with reference TRBV30 and TRBJ1-6, the CDR3 gives the full variable domain: SQTIHQWPATLVQPVGSPLSLECTVEGTSNPNLYWYRQAAGRGLQLLFYSVGIGQISSEVPQNLSASRPQDRQFILSSKKLLLSDSGFYLCAWSPRTGESSYNSPLHFGNGTRLTVT.

The gene calls are TRBV10-3 and TRBJ2-1; tentative D call: TRBD1 (5 bases). The CDR3 consists of 13 residues. Germline assignment: CDR1 ENHRY and CDR2 SYGVKD. V dropped 0 bases and J dropped 7 bases, with 7 bases sitting between them. As DNA, the CDR3 is TGTGCCATCAGTGAGTCGGGGCAAAATGAGCAGTTCTTC. Translation: CAISESGQNEQFF.

The V gene is TRBV19, the J gene TRBJ2-1; TRBD1 aligns across 7 bases. With V trimmed by 6 bases and J by 4 bases, 3 bases remained unmatched. The CDR3 is made up of 13 amino acids. Germline CDR1 reads LNHDA; CDR2 reads SQIVND (reference sequence). The CDR3 bases are TGTGCCAGTAGCGGGACAGCGTACAATGAGCAGTTCTTC. Its protein product is CASSGTAYNEQFF.

The chain uses TRBV28 and TRBJ1-1; maybe TRBD1 (5 bases). The CDR3 runs 13 residues. Trimming stripped 7 bases from V and 4 bases from J, with 13 bases between. Per the germline V gene, CDR1 is MDHEN and CDR2 is SYDVKM. This CDR3 reads CASNELGGTEAFF. Written as DNA, the CDR3 is TGTGCCAGCAACGAGCTGGGGGGCACTGAAGCTTTCTTT. Together with reference TRBV28 and TRBJ1-1, the CDR3 gives the full variable domain: DVKVTQSSRYLVKRTGEKVFLECVQDMDHENMFWYRQDPGLGLRLIYFSYDVKMKEKGDIPEGYSVSREKKERFSLILESASTNQTSMYLCASNELGGTEAFFGQGTRLTVV.

About this clone: The sample has other DNA sequences that encode this CDR3 too. The genes are TRBV9 and TRBJ2-3; no clear D gene. The CDR3 consists of 13 residues. Trimming shortened V by 0 bases and J by 1 base, and 3 bases separated the two germline ends. CDR1 is SGDLS, CDR2 YYNGEE, per germline. The CDR3 sequence is CASSVGGTDTQYF. DNA of the CDR3: TGTGCCAGCAGCGTAGGAGGCACAGATACGCAGTATTTT.

The V gene is TRBV28, the J gene TRBJ2-7; tentative D call: TRBD2 (6 bases). The CDR3 runs to 13 residues. V dropped 5 bases and J dropped 6 bases, with 14 bases sitting between them. Germline CDR1 and CDR2: MDHEN and SYDVKM. CDR3 DNA sequence: TGTGCCAGCAGTAGGGAGTGGGGAGGCGAGCAGTACTTC. Encoded protein: CASSREWGGEQYF.

The CDR3 loop is CASSPRGTSGYNEQFF. The DNA of the CDR3 is TGCGCCAGCAGCCCCCGAGGAACCAGTGGGTACAATGAGCAGTTCTTC. The chain is built from TRBV5-1 and TRBJ2-1; D ambiguous. This CDR3 has 16 amino acids. The V end was cut by 4 bases, the J end by 4 bases, with 18 bases between. Germline loops: CDR1 SGHRS, CDR2 YFSETQ. The full variable domain, completed using reference TRBV5-1 and TRBJ2-1, is KAGVTQTPRYLIKTRGQQVTLSCSPISGHRSVSWYQQTPGQGLQFLFEYFSETQRNKGNFPGRFSGRQFSNSRSEMNVSTLELGDSALYLCASSPRGTSGYNEQFFGPGTRLTVL.